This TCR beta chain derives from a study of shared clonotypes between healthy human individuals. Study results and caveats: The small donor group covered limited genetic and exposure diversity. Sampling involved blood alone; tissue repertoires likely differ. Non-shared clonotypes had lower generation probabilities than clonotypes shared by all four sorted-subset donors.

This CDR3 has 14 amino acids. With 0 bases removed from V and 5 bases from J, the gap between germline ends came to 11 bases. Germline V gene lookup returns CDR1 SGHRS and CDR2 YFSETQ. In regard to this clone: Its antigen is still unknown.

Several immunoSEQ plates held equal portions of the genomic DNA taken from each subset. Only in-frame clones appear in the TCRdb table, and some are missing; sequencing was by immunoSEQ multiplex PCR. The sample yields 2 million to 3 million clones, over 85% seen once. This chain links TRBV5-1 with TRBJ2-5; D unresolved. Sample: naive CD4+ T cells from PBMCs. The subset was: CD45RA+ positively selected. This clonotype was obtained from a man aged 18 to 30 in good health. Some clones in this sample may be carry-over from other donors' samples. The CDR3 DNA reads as TGCGCCAGCAGCTTGGAAATCGGTAGTGAGACCCAGTACTTC. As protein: CASSLEIGSETQYF. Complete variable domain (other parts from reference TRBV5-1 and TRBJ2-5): KAGVTQTPRYLIKTRGQQVTLSCSPISGHRSVSWYQQTPGQGLQFLFEYFSETQRNKGNFPGRFSGRQFSNSRSEMNVSTLELGDSALYLCASSLEIGSETQYFGPGTRLLVL.